The 9 T cell receptor beta chains below all came from one sample that was sequenced in a study of blood T cell repertoires in COVID-19. The assay was immunoSEQ multiplex PCR, and TCRdb's table has in-frame clones only and misses some. Of about 68,000 clones in the sample, roughly 88% are singletons; the top ten hold 6.5% to 9%. Sequenced input: peripheral blood. These receptors all come from a man aged 25-40 years with acute or convalescent COVID-19.

This clone was detected only a few times. The rearrangement joins TRBV30 to TRBJ2-3; 8 bases fit TRBD2. The V and J ends lost 8 bases and 4 bases, in that order; junction bases with no gene match: 17. This CDR3 is built from 16 residues. Per the germline V gene, CDR1 is GTSNPN and CDR2 is SVGIG (reference sequence). The CDR3 DNA sequence: TGTGCCCGGGGGGGATCGGGACGCGGGAGTTCAGATACGCAGTATTTT. The encoded protein is CARGGSGRGSSDTQYF.

The rearrangement links TRBV5-5 to TRBJ2-1; D ambiguous. Germline V gives CDR1 SGHKS, CDR2 YYEKEE (reference sequence). CDR3 length: 16 residues. V was trimmed by 0 bases and J by 7 bases, leaving 17 bases between them. The CDR3 bases are TGTGCCAGCAGCTTGGACGTAAACGGGTACCGTAATGAGCAGTTCTTC. This codes for CASSLDVNGYRNEQFF.

The chain combines TRBV5-1 with TRBJ2-1, with a weak D call TRBD1 (5 bases). The CDR3 is 14 amino acids. CDR1 SGHRS and CDR2 YFSETQ come from the germline V gene. The V and J ends lost 9 bases and 3 bases respectively, with 16 bases between them. The CDR3 DNA reads TGCGCCATCCCGGAGCAGGGCAACTACAATGAGCAGTTCTTC. It codes for CAIPEQGNYNEQFF.

CDR3 coding DNA: TGTGCCAGCAGCTTACTAGCGGAGGCCCATCGGGAGCAGTACTTC. Translating it yields CASSLLAEAHREQYF. The gene calls are TRBV13 and TRBJ2-7; TRBD2 matches at 7 bases. V was clipped by 2 bases and J by 7 bases; unmatched bases: 11. The CDR3 has 15 amino acids. Germline CDR1 reads PRHDT; CDR2 reads FYEKMQ (reference sequence).

The chain uses TRBV11-2 and TRBJ1-1; 8 positions agree with TRBD1. The J segment lost 4 bases and the V segment lost 1 base, leaving 2 bases of the junction unmatched. Germline V gene data show CDR1 as SGHAT and CDR2 as FQNNGV. The CDR3 length is 14 residues. CDR3 DNA: TGTGCCAGCAGCTTAGCTCAGGGGGCCACTGAAGCTTTCTTT. This translates into CASSLAQGATEAFF.

The chain couples TRBV7-2 to TRBJ2-5, with 7 bases identical to TRBD2. The V and J ends lost 2 bases and 4 bases, in that order; junction bases with no gene match: 19. Per the germline V gene, CDR1 is SGHTA and CDR2 is FQGNSA. The CDR3 consists of 19 residues. In nucleotides, the CDR3 is TGTGCCAGCAGCTTACCCGCCCTAAACGGGGGGAGGGGTAGAGAGACCCAGTACTTC. This encodes CASSLPALNGGRGRETQYF.

The chain carries TRBV28 and TRBJ1-4; 9 bases are shared with TRBD1. V lost 7 bases, J lost 4 bases, and 13 bases stayed unmatched. Germline values: CDR1 MDHEN, CDR2 SYDVKM. The CDR3 is 17 residues long. CDR3 sequence (DNA): TGTGCCAGCAATGGGGACAGGGATGTGACCTATAATGAAAAACTGTTTTTT. Translated, it gives CASNGDRDVTYNEKLFF. Based on the CDR3 plus reference TRBV28 and TRBJ1-4, the full variable domain is DVKVTQSSRYLVKRTGEKVFLECVQDMDHENMFWYRQDPGLGLRLIYFSYDVKMKEKGDIPEGYSVSREKKERFSLILESASTNQTSMYLCASNGDRDVTYNEKLFFGSGTQLSVL.

This sequence joins TRBV14 and TRBJ2-7; 8 nucleotides align to TRBD1. V was pared by 3 bases and J by 6 bases, with 10 bases of the junction left unmatched. Germline assignment: CDR1 SGHDN and CDR2 FVKESK. The CDR3 covers 15 residues. Written as DNA, the CDR3 is TGTGCCAGCAGCCACCACAGCAGGGGGCCGGGCGAGCAGTACTTC. This gives the protein CASSHHSRGPGEQYF. Full variable domain (remainder filled in from reference TRBV14 and TRBJ2-7): EAGVTQFPSHSVIEKGQTVTLRCDPISGHDNLYWYRRVMGKEIKFLLHFVKESKQDESGMPNNRFLAERTGGTYSTLKVQPAELEDSGVYFCASSHHSRGPGEQYFGPGTRLTVT.

Here the CDR3 DNA reads TGTGCCAGCAGTATACGGAGCTCTGGAAACACCATATATTTT. The encoded protein is CASSIRSSGNTIYF. The chain carries TRBV2 and TRBJ1-3; no reliable D call. Germline CDR1 and CDR2: SNHLY and FYNNEI. The CDR3 is made up of 14 amino acids. The V end was cut by 5 bases, the J end by 0 bases, with 8 bases between.